This TCR beta chain was retrieved from a study of response to subunit inactivated influenza vaccine. Study-wide points: The authors put forward the suggestion that each seasonal influenza vaccination may bring in only a limited number of new T cells.

On this clonotype itself: As yet, its antigen is unknown.

Using its own MiXCR run on the RT-PCR reads, TCRdb lists one record per CDR3 protein. The data show about 610,000 distinct CDR3 sequences, about 14% seen once. This sequence originates from a man aged 50 to 60 who received an inactivated influenza vaccine. The sequencing used PBMCs from blood, collected 11 to 12 days after vaccination.

For the CDR3, the DNA is TGTGCCAGCAGCTTATTAGATTCGGGTCGTAAAGGGTATGAGCAGTTCTTC. Residues: CASSLLDSGRKGYEQFF. V gene TRBV7-9 combines with J gene TRBJ2-1; D gene unclear. Germline-derived CDR1 and CDR2 are SEHNR and FQNEAQ (reference sequence). The CDR3 totals 17 residues. V was shortened by 2 bases and J by 8 bases, with 22 bases between the two germline ends.